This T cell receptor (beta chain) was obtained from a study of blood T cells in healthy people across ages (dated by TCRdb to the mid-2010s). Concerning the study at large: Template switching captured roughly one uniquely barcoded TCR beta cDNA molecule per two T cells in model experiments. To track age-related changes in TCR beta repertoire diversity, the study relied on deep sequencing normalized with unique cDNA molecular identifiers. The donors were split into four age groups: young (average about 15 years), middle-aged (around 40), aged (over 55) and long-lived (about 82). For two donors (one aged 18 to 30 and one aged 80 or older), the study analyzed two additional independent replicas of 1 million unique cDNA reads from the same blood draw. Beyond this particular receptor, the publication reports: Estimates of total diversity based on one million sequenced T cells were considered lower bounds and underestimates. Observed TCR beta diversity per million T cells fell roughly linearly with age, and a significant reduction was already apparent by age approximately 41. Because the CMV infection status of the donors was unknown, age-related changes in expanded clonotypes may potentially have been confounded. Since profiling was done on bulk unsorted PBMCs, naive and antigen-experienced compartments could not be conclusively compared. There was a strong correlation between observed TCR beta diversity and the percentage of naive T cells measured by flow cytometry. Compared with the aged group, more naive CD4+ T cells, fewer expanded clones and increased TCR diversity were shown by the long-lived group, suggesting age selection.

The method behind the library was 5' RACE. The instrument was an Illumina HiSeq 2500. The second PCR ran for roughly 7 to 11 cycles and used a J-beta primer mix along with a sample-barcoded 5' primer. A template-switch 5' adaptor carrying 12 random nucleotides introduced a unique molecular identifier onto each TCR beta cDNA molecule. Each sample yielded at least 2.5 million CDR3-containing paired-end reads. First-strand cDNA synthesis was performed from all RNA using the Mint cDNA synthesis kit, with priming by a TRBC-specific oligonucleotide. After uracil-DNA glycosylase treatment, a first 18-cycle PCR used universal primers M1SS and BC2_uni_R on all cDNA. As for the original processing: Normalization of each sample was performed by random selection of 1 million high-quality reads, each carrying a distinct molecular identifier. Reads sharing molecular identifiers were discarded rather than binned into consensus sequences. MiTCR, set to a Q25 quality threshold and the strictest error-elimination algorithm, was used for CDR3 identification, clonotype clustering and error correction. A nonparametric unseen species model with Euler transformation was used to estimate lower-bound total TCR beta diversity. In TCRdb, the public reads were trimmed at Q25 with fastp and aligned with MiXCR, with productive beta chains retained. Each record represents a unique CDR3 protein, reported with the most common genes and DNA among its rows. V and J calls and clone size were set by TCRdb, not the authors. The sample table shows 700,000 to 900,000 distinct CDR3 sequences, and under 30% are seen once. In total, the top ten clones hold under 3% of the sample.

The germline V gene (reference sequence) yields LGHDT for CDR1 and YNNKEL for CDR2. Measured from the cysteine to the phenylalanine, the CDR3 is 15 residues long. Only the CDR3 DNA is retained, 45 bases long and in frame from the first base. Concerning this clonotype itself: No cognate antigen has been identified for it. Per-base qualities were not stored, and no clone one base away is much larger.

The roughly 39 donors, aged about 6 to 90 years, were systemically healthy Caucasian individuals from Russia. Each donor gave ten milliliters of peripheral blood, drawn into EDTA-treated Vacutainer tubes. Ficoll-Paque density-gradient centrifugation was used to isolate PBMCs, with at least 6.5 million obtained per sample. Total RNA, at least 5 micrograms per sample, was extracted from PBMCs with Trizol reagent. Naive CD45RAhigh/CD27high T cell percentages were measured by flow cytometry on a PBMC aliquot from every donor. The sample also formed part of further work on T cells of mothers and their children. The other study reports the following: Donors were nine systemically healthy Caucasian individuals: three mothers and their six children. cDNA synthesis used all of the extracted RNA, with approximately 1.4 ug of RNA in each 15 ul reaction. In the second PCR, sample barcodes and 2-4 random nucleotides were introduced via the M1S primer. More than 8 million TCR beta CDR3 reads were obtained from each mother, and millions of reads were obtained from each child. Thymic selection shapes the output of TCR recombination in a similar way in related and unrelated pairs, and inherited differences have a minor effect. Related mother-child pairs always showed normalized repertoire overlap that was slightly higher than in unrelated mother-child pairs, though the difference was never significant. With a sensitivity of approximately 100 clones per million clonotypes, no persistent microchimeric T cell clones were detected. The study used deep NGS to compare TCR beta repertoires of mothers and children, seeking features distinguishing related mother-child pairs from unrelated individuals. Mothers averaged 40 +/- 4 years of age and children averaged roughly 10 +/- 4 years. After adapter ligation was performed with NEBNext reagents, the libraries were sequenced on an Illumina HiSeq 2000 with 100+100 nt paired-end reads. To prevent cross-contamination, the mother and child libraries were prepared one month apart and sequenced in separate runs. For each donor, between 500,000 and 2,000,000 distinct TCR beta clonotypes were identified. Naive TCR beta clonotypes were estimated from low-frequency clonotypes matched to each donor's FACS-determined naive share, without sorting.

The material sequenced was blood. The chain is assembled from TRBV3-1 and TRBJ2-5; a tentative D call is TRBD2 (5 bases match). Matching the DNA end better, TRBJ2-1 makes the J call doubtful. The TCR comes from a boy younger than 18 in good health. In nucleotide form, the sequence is TGTGCCAGCAGCCAAGATGATCGGGGATGGAATGAGCAGTTCTTC. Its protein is CASSQDDRGWNEQFF.